Following are 8 T cell receptor beta chains from one sample sequenced in a study of cytomegalovirus exposure and HLA in healthy donors. In the PCR, 60 Vbeta and 13 Jbeta primers were used. Sequenced by immunoSEQ multiplex PCR; TCRdb stores in-frame clones only, minus some. The data hold some 190,000 clones, with around nine tenths observed a single time. The sequenced material came from PBMCs. Receptor source: a young woman in good health and CMV-seronegative.

This chain uses TRBV10-3 with TRBJ2-1; D may be TRBD1 (6 bases). This CDR3 has 19 amino acids. V was trimmed by 2 bases and J by 0 bases, leaving 20 bases between them. Germline V gene sequence: CDR1 ENHRY, CDR2 SYGVKD. The CDR3 loop reads CAISEPKGDTRSSYNEQFF. The CDR3 bases are TGTGCCATCAGTGAGCCGAAGGGGGACACAAGGAGCTCCTACAATGAGCAGTTCTTC.

CDR3 coding DNA: TGTGCCAGCAGCACCGACAGAGCCTACGAGCAGTACTTC. Protein product: CASSTDRAYEQYF. The chain has TRBV5-4 and TRBJ2-5; TRBD1 is a possible D gene (5 bases). Near its end, the DNA agrees better with TRBJ2-7, so the J call may be wrong. This CDR3 has 13 residues. Germline CDR1 is SGHNT and CDR2 is YYREEE (reference sequence).

This clone was observed once. The chain has TRBV4-1 and TRBJ2-7; possible D gene TRBD1, 6 bases. The CDR3 contains 14 residues. CDR1 MGHRA and CDR2 YSYEKL come from the germline V gene. Deletions cut 5 bases from V and 0 bases from J, with 11 bases between. CDR3 in amino acids: CASSSARGSYEQYF. CDR3 DNA: TGCGCCAGCAGCTCTGCCAGGGGCTCCTACGAGCAGTACTTC.

The V and J genes are TRBV19 and TRBJ1-5; no firm D call. Trimming took 11 bases from V and 4 from J, leaving 21 bases between them. Germline V gives CDR1 LNHDA, CDR2 SQIVND (reference sequence). The CDR3 loop spans 15 amino acids. CDR3 loop: CALTPGGNPNQPQHF. Written as DNA, the CDR3 is TGTGCCCTTACTCCAGGAGGGAACCCAAATCAGCCCCAGCATTTT.

V is TRBV5-5 and J is TRBJ1-1; TRBD1 is a possible D gene (6 bases). From germline, CDR1 is SGHKS and CDR2 YYEKEE (reference sequence). The CDR3 extends over 15 amino acids. V was pared by 0 bases and J by 7 bases, with 16 bases between. The CDR3 sequence is CASSLAGGGRGEAFF. The CDR3 DNA sequence: TGTGCCAGCAGCTTGGCCGGCGGGGGGCGGGGTGAAGCTTTCTTT.

The chain employs TRBV27 and TRBJ2-2; possible D gene TRBD2, 5 bases. Germline CDR1 is MNHEY and CDR2 is SMNVEV (reference sequence). The CDR3 covers 14 residues. V dropped 6 bases and J dropped 6 bases, with 14 bases sitting between them. The CDR3 sequence: CASSRNQRAGELFF. The CDR3 nucleotides read TGTGCCAGCAGCCGGAATCAGAGGGCCGGGGAGCTGTTTTTT.

V and J are TRBV27 and TRBJ1-4; D is possibly TRBD1 (6 bases). The CDR3 spans 17 residues. The germline V gene has CDR1 MNHEY and CDR2 SMNVEV (reference sequence). Trimming removed 5 bases from V and 7 bases from J, with 23 bases in between. The chain's CDR3 is CASSPPGGASVGEKLFF. CDR3 in DNA: TGTGCCAGCAGTCCCCCGGGGGGGGCAAGTGTGGGTGAAAAACTGTTTTTT.

V and J are TRBV5-6 and TRBJ2-5; a weak D match, TRBD1 (7 bases). This CDR3 has 15 amino acids. Germline V gene data show CDR1 as SGHDT and CDR2 as YYEEEE. The germline V and J ends were trimmed by 4 bases and 5 bases, with 18 bases remaining between them. Here the CDR3 reads CASSLSAGGLETQYF. CDR3 coding DNA: TGTGCCAGCAGCCTTTCTGCAGGGGGGTTGGAGACCCAGTACTTC.